This T cell receptor (beta chain) was obtained from a study of blood T cell repertoires in COVID-19. The CDR3 is made up of 14 amino acids. The germline gives CDR1 KGHSH, CDR2 LQKENI. V was shortened by 3 bases and J by 6 bases, with 12 bases between the two germline ends. Authors' data handling: Reference gene primer amplification gave nucleated cell count estimates. The method was immunoSEQ multiplex PCR; TCRdb's version includes in-frame clones alone and lacks a portion of them. Clonal size and the V and J genes are those of that table, whereas D and trimming came from the DNA. Here the sample spans about 220,000 clones, roughly 80% being singletons.

The receptor was derived from a woman in her thirties or forties who had been exposed to COVID-19. The source material was PBMCs or T cells enriched from blood (not recorded which). The chain joins TRBV18 to TRBJ1-3; D ambiguous. CDR3 sequence (DNA): TGTGCCAGCTCACCTTCCGGGGTGGAAAACACCATATATTTT. Protein: CASSPSGVENTIYF.